These 6 T cell receptor beta chains share one sample of origin, sequenced in a study of cytotoxic CD8 clonotypes in ibrutinib-treated CLL (dated by TCRdb to the early 2020s). The meaning of the sample's time point label: approximately eleven months on ibrutinib. Library preparation used the immunoSEQ multiplex PCR assay. Drawn from immuneACCESS, this table holds only the in-frame rearrangements with V and J called that TCRdb kept. Clones are partly lost; checked studies trace under half to an unresolved V gene and leave the rest unexplained. The sample has 130,000 to 150,000 clones on record, 79% of them singletons. The top ten clones comprise around 13% of the sample. This specimen consisted of PBMCs, obtained after 12 months of ibrutinib treatment. These receptors originate from a human donor with chronic lymphocytic leukemia.

This rearrangement joins TRBV2 to TRBJ1-2; TRBD1 aligns across 7 bases. Unmatched junction bases numbered 6, after V lost 2 bases and J lost 3 bases. The CDR3 consists of 15 residues. Looked up from germline, CDR1 is SNHLY and CDR2 is FYNNEI. CDR3 in DNA: TGTGCCAGCAGTGAATTGCAGGGGGGCGACTATGGCTACACCTTC. Its protein product is CASSELQGGDYGYTF.

This clone appeared once. The gene calls are TRBV11-2 and TRBJ2-5; possibly TRBD2 for D (5 bases). Trimming took 4 bases from V and 2 from J, leaving 8 bases between them. Germline CDR1 reads SGHAT; CDR2 reads FQNNGV. The CDR3 is made up of 13 amino acids. The CDR3 DNA is TGTGCCAGCAGCTGGACTCAACAAGAGACCCAGTACTTC. Translated, it gives CASSWTQQETQYF.

The V and J genes are TRBV19 and TRBJ2-6, with D perhaps being TRBD1 or TRBD2 (7 bases each). Per germline, CDR1 LNHDA and CDR2 SQIVND (reference sequence). The CDR3 is 19 amino acids. Trimming removed 3 bases from V and 0 bases from J, with 18 bases in between. CDR3 sequence reads: CASSITGDYLLSGANVLTF. CDR3 nucleotides: TGTGCCAGTAGTATTACAGGGGACTACCTACTCTCTGGGGCCAACGTCCTGACTTTC.

Concerning this clone: Sequence at one end of the junction differs from germline and may be a read error. The rearrangement joins TRBV29-1 to TRBJ2-1; D remains ambiguous. This CDR3 spans 14 amino acids. Germline values: CDR1 SQVTM, CDR2 ANQGSEA. CDR3 in amino acids: CSVVGRESSNEQFF. The CDR3 DNA follows: TGCAGCGTTGTGGGCAGAGAGTCCTCCAATGAGCAGTTCTTC.

The rearrangement joins TRBV6-5 to TRBJ2-7, with D unresolved. Germline CDR1 MNHEY, CDR2 SVGAGI. The ends were cut back, 2 bases at V and 0 bases at J, with 8 bases in the middle. The CDR3 loop spans 14 amino acids. The CDR3 nucleotides read TGTGCCAGCAGTTACGACTGGAGCTCCTACGAGCAGTACTTC. Translated: CASSYDWSSYEQYF.

The gene calls are TRBV30 and TRBJ2-1; 11 positions agree with TRBD2. The V and J ends lost 2 bases and 4 bases, in that order; junction bases with no gene match: 1. Germline V gene sequence: CDR1 GTSNPN, CDR2 SVGIG (reference sequence). The CDR3 is 14 amino acids. The CDR3 region has the DNA TGTGCCTGGAGTAGACTAGCGGGATACAATGAGCAGTTCTTC. Protein: CAWSRLAGYNEQFF. Filled out from reference TRBV30 and TRBJ2-1, the complete variable domain reads SQTIHQWPATLVQPVGSPLSLECTVEGTSNPNLYWYRQAAGRGLQLLFYSVGIGQISSEVPQNLSASRPQDRQFILSSKKLLLSDSGFYLCAWSRLAGYNEQFFGPGTRLTVL.